This entry lists 13 T cell receptor beta chains sequenced from one sample in a study of T cell repertoires in cytomegalovirus infection. Their antigens remain unidentified. TCRdb used MiXCR to reprocess the reads, holding one entry per CDR3 protein. The sample lists 680,000 or so distinct CDR3 sequences; 30% to 35% were seen once. Material: cultured PBMCs, obtained from culture after CMV antigen stimulation. These receptors originate from a human donor in good health (CMV status not recorded). Some clones in this sample may be carry-over from other donors' samples.

This clonotype was found a few times. This sequence joins TRBV6-1 and TRBJ2-3; 16 bases align to TRBD2. With V trimmed by 7 bases and J by 6 bases, 7 bases remained unmatched. The CDR3 consists of 16 residues. Germline-derived CDR1 and CDR2 are MNHNS and SASEGT. CDR3 in DNA: TGTGCCAGCACCCTGGGACTAGCGGGAGGGCAGGATACGCAGTATTTT. It translates to CASTLGLAGGQDTQYF.

The chain joins TRBV7-9 to TRBJ2-7; D might be TRBD2 (5 bases). V was clipped by 5 bases and J by 5 bases, with 16 bases between them. The CDR3 totals 14 residues. Germline CDR1 is SEHNR and CDR2 is FQNEAQ (reference sequence). The CDR3, as DNA: TGTGCCAGCAGCCCCCCGGGTACGGGGAACGAGCAGTACTTC. Amino acid sequence: CASSPPGTGNEQYF. The full variable domain, rest sourced from reference TRBV7-9 and TRBJ2-7, is DTGVSQNPRHKITKRGQNVTFRCDPISEHNRLYWYRQTLGQGPEFLTYFQNEAQLEKSRLLSDRFSAERPKGSFSTLEIQRTEQGDSAMYLCASSPPGTGNEQYFGPGTRLTVT.

This clonotype was counted many times. The chain uses TRBV7-2 and TRBJ2-5, with unresolved D. The germline V and J ends were trimmed by 5 bases and 1 base, with 11 bases remaining between them. There are 14 residues in the CDR3. The germline gives CDR1 SGHTA, CDR2 FQGNSA. As DNA, the CDR3 is TGTGCCAGCAGCCGAAGTTCTAGCCAAGAGACCCAGTACTTC. Translating gives CASSRSSSQETQYF.

The V gene is TRBV7-6, the J gene TRBJ2-2, with 14 bases fitting TRBD2. J gave up 0 bases and V 4 bases, and 4 bases lay outside the gene matches. The germline gives CDR1 SGHVS, CDR2 FNYEAQ. This CDR3 comprises 18 residues. CDR3 sequence: CASSYGTSGGPNTGELFF. For the CDR3, the DNA is TGTGCCAGCAGCTATGGGACTAGCGGGGGACCGAACACCGGGGAGCTGTTTTTT.

The genes are TRBV20-1 and TRBJ2-1; 11 bases align to TRBD2. This CDR3 has 16 residues. J gave up 8 bases and V 0 bases, and 9 bases lay outside the gene matches. CDR1 and CDR2 from the germline V gene are DFQATT and SNEGSKA (reference sequence). The CDR3 sequence is CSARESRTSGGDEQFF. The CDR3 DNA follows: TGCAGTGCTAGAGAGAGTCGAACTAGCGGGGGAGATGAGCAGTTCTTC.

Remarks on this clonotype: The junction departs from the called germline gene at one end, perhaps through a read error. The chain joins TRBV11-2 to TRBJ1-4; a possible D gene is TRBD1 (5 bases). The CDR3 spans 16 residues. Germline-derived CDR1 and CDR2 are SGHAT and FQNNGV. The CDR3 reads CPSSLDLGGEGGKLFF. The DNA for the CDR3 is TGTCCCAGCAGCTTAGACCTTGGGGGTGAAGGTGGAAAACTGTTTTTT. Together with reference TRBV11-2 and TRBJ1-4, the CDR3 gives the full variable domain: EAGVAQSPRYKIIEKRQSVAFWCNPISGHATLYWYQQILGQGPKLLIQFQNNGVVDDSQLPKDRFSAERLKGVDSTLKIQPAKLEDSAVYLCPSSLDLGGEGGKLFFGSGTQLSVL.

The chain combines TRBV28 with TRBJ2-5; TRBD1 matches 7 bases. Per germline, CDR1 MDHEN and CDR2 SYDVKM. J gave up 5 bases and V 5 bases, and 11 bases lay outside the gene matches. CDR3 length equals 15 residues. The CDR3 nucleotides are TGTGCCAGCAGTGTATACAGGGGCGCCCTGGAGACCCAGTACTTC. Protein product: CASSVYRGALETQYF.

The chain uses TRBV2 and TRBJ1-1, with no clear D. The CDR3 has 11 residues. V shed 9 bases and J shed 4 bases, with 9 bases lying between them. The germline V gene has CDR1 SNHLY and CDR2 FYNNEI. CDR3 bases: TGTGCCAGACCGGGAAGCACTGAAGCTTTCTTT. Protein product: CARPGSTEAFF.

Note on this clonotype: The junction does not match germline at one end; this may be a read error. The rearrangement joins TRBV2 to TRBJ2-4; 8 bases are shared with TRBD1. The CDR3 totals 18 residues. Germline V CDR1 and CDR2: SNHLY, FYNNEI. The CDR3 region is CASSKARDRSLGKNIQYF. Written as DNA, the CDR3 is TGTGCCAGCAGTAAAGCCCGGGACAGGTCATTGGGCAAAAACATTCAGTACTTC. Looking up the rest from reference TRBV2 and TRBJ2-4 gives the full variable domain: EPEVTQTPSHQVTQMGQEVILRCVPISNHLYFYWYRQILGQKVEFLVSFYNNEISEKSEIFDDQFSVERPDGSNFTLKIRSTKLEDSAMYFCASSKARDRSLGKNIQYFGAGTRLSVL.

In DNA, the CDR3 is TGTGCCAGCAGTTACTCTCTCGTACCGCGGACAGGGAAAGAGACCCAGTACTTC. Translation gives CASSYSLVPRTGKETQYF. The chain joins TRBV6-6 to TRBJ2-5, with 8 nucleotides matching TRBD1. V lost 0 bases, J lost 3 bases, and 12 bases stayed unmatched. The CDR3 spans 18 residues. Germline CDR1 and CDR2: MNHNY and SVGAGI (reference sequence).

The CDR3 bases are TGTGCCATCAGTGAGTCTTGGGGCCCAGATACGCAGTATTTT. Amino acids: CAISESWGPDTQYF. This chain connects TRBV10-3 to TRBJ2-3; D is possibly TRBD1 (5 bases). The V gene lost 0 bases and the J gene lost 4 bases, with 8 bases spanning the gap. This CDR3 has 14 amino acids. Looked up from germline, CDR1 is ENHRY and CDR2 is SYGVKD.

The chain recombines TRBV5-1 with TRBJ1-5; D perhaps matches TRBD1 (6 bases). Germline CDR1 SGHRS, CDR2 YFSETQ. This CDR3 has 14 amino acids. V dropped 4 bases and J dropped 6 bases, with 14 bases sitting between them. The CDR3: CASSEQGRGQPQHF. The DNA of the CDR3 is TGCGCCAGCAGCGAACAGGGTCGAGGTCAGCCCCAGCATTTT.

This rearrangement joins TRBV11-2 to TRBJ2-3, with TRBD2 matching over 7 bases. Germline lookup yields CDR1 SGHAT and CDR2 FQNNGV. The CDR3 length is 14 residues. V shed 0 bases and J 7 bases; nucleotides not matched to a gene: 4. DNA for the CDR3: TGTGCCAGCAGCTTAGATCGGGAGGTGAATACGCAGTATTTT. Translated: CASSLDREVNTQYF. The variable domain in full, with the rest retrieved from reference TRBV11-2 and TRBJ2-3, is EAGVAQSPRYKIIEKRQSVAFWCNPISGHATLYWYQQILGQGPKLLIQFQNNGVVDDSQLPKDRFSAERLKGVDSTLKIQPAKLEDSAVYLCASSLDREVNTQYFGPGTRLTVL.